Sequencing of this T cell receptor (beta chain) was carried out in a study of cytomegalovirus exposure and HLA in healthy donors. The PCR used 60 Vbeta and 13 Jbeta primers. Clones were read by immunoSEQ multiplex PCR, and TCRdb kept only the in-frame ones, dropping some. This table has about 160,000 clones, 82% appearing once. General study points: Reports indicate that TCR beta sequences accurately predicted the HLA-A and HLA-B alleles of most subjects. Later, TCR association rates were found to vary by HLA locus, highest for DRB1 and lowest for HLA-C.

This CDR3 region has 16 residues. V lost 0 bases to trimming and J lost 3 bases; unmatched junction nucleotides: 2. Germline CDR1 is MGHRA and CDR2 is YSYEKL. Turning to this clone: The antigen remains unidentified.

The sequencing input was PBMCs. The clonotype comes from a man over 45 in good health and CMV-seropositive. The chain recombines TRBV4-1 with TRBJ1-5; 10 bases are a match to TRBD1. CDR3 sequence reads: CASSQDRQGANQPQHF. CDR3 nucleotide sequence: TGCGCCAGCAGCCAAGATAGACAGGGGGCCAATCAGCCCCAGCATTTT.